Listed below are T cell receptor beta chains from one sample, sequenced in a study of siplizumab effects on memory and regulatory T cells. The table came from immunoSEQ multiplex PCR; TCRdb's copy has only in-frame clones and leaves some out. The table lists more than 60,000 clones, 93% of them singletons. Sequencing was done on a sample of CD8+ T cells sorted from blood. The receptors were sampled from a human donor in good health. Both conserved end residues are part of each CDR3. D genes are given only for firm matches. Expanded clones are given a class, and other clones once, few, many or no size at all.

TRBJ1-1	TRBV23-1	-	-	CASSPWVVAFF	TGCGCCAGCAGTCCCTGGGTTGTGGCTTTCTTT
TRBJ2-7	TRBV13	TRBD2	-	CASSLVSSGGPYEQYF	TGTGCCAGCAGCTTAGTGTCCAGCGGGGGACCCTACGAGCAGTACTTC
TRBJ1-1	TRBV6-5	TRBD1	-	CASSYLPGQPEAFF	TGTGCCAGCAGTTACTTGCCGGGACAGCCTGAAGCTTTCTTT
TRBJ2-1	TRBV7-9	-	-	CASLTVYNEQFF	TGTGCCAGCCTGACAGTCTACAATGAGCAGTTCTTC
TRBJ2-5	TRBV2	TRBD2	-	CASSASGLQETQYF	TGTGCCAGCAGCGCCTCGGGACTACAAGAGACCCAGTACTTC
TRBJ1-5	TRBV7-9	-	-	CASSLAGQPQHF	TGTGCCAGCAGCTTAGCAGGGCAGCCCCAGCATTTT
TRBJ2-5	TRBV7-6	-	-	CASSLNPAGNQETQYF	TGTGCCAGCAGCTTAAATCCCGCAGGGAATCAAGAGACCCAGTACTTC
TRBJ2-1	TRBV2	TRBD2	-	CASTGGGRIPNEQFF	TGTGCCAGCACCGGCGGGGGGCGAATTCCTAATGAGCAGTTCTTC
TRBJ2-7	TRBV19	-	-	CASSIGQGVSYEQYF	TGTGCCAGTAGTATCGGCCAGGGCGTCTCCTACGAGCAGTACTTC
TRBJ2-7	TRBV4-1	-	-	CASSQDLSTLYEQYF	TGCGCCAGCAGCCAAGATCTATCTACCCTCTACGAGCAGTACTTC
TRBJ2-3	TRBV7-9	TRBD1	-	CASSQQGNPDTQYF	TGTGCCAGCAGCCAACAGGGGAACCCAGATACGCAGTATTTT
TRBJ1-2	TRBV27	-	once	CASSRGHYGYTF	TGTGCCAGCTCCCGGGGGCACTATGGCTACACCTTC
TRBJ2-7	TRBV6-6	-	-	CASRDTSYPDLEQYF	TGTGCCAGCAGAGACACGTCCTATCCCGATCTCGAGCAGTACTTC
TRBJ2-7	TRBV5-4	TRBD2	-	CASSQDAAGPSEQYF	TGTGCCAGCAGCCAAGATGCAGCGGGGCCAAGCGAGCAGTACTTC
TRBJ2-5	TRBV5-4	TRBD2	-	CASSLGLAGSQETQYF	TGTGCCAGCAGCTTGGGACTAGCGGGGTCGCAAGAGACCCAGTACTTC
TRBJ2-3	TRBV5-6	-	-	CASSSGAGTQYF	TGTGCCAGCAGCTCTGGGGCAGGTACGCAGTATTTT
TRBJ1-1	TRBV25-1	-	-	CASSDRGDREDTEAFF	TGTGCCAGCAGTGATAGGGGGGATCGGGAAGACACTGAAGCTTTCTTT
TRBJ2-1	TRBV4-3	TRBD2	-	CASSQISGGYNEQFF	TGCGCCAGCAGCCAGATAAGCGGGGGGTACAATGAGCAGTTCTTC
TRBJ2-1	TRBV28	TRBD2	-	CASSPLAEQFF	TGTGCCAGCAGTCCACTAGCGGAGCAGTTCTTC
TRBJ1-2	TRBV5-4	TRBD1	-	CASSGWDSPDGYTF	TGTGCCAGCAGCGGATGGGACAGCCCCGACGGCTACACCTTC
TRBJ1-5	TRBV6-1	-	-	CASSERLWGATSNQPQHF	TGTGCCAGCAGTGAACGTTTGTGGGGGGCTACTAGCAATCAGCCCCAGCATTTT
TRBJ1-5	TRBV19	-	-	CASSIGVEPQHF	TGTGCCAGTAGTATTGGGGTTGAGCCCCAGCATTTT
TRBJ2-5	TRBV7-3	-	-	CASSLGGEETQYF	TGTGCCAGCAGCTTAGGAGGAGAAGAGACCCAGTACTTC
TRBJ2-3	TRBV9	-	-	CASSAPSAGDTQYF	TGTGCCAGCAGCGCGCCCTCGGCCGGAGATACGCAGTATTTT
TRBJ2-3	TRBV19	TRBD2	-	CASSTPASGGIGADTQYF	TGTGCCAGTAGTACCCCGGCTAGCGGGGGTATCGGGGCAGATACGCAGTATTTT
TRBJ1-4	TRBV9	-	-	CASSVGQADEKLFF	TGTGCCAGCAGCGTAGGACAGGCCGATGAAAAACTGTTTTTT
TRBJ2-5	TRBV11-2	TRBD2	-	CASSLEPSSGEGETQYF	TGTGCCAGCAGCTTAGAACCCTCTAGCGGGGAAGGGGAGACCCAGTACTTC
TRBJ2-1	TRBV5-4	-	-	CASSGLSHEQFF	TGTGCCAGCAGCGGACTCTCCCATGAGCAGTTCTTC
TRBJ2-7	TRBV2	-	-	CASSDGQSYEQYF	TGTGCCAGCAGTGATGGGCAATCCTACGAGCAGTACTTC
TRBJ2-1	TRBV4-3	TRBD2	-	CASSQGTSGYNEQFF	TGCGCCAGCAGCCAAGGGACTAGCGGGTACAATGAGCAGTTCTTC
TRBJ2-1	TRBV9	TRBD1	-	CASSPWTGYNEQFF	TGTGCCAGCAGCCCGTGGACAGGCTACAATGAGCAGTTCTTC
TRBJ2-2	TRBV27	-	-	CASRSLESNTGELFF	TGTGCCAGCAGATCTCTAGAGTCGAACACCGGGGAGCTGTTTTTT
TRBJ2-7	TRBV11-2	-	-	CASSQSQQSYEQYF	TGCGCCAGCAGCCAATCGCAGCAGAGCTACGAGCAGTACTTC
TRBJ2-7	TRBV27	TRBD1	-	CASSPRDRPYEQYF	TGTGCCAGCAGTCCCCGGGACAGACCCTACGAGCAGTACTTC
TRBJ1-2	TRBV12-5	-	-	CASGLALGGEDGYTF	TGTGCTAGTGGTTTGGCCCTGGGGGGAGAGGATGGCTACACCTTC
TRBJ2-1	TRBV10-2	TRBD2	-	CASSEVERGDRFF	TGCGCCAGCAGTGAAGTAGAGCGGGGGGATCGGTTCTTC
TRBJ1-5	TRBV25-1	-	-	CASSENLSNQPQHF	TGTGCCAGCAGTGAAAACCTTAGCAATCAGCCCCAGCATTTT
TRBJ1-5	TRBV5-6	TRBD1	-	CASSRDRGQGQPQHF	TGTGCCAGCAGTCGGGACAGGGGGCAGGGACAGCCCCAGCATTTT
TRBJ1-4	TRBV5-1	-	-	CASSLEWATNEKLFF	TGCGCCAGCAGCCTGGAGTGGGCAACTAATGAAAAACTGTTTTTT
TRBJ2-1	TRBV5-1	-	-	CASSPVHHEQFF	TGCGCCAGCAGCCCCGTGCACCATGAGCAGTTCTTC
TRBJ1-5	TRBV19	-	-	CASSIIGAGNQPQHF	TGTGCCAGTAGTATAATTGGGGCTGGCAATCAGCCCCAGCATTTT
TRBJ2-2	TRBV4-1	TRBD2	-	CASSQDSSVAGGLNGELFF	TGCGCCAGCAGCCAAGATAGTTCAGTAGCGGGGGGGCTTAACGGGGAGCTGTTTTTT
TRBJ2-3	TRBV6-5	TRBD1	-	CASSPIDRESNTQYF	TGTGCCAGCAGTCCCATTGACAGGGAATCTAATACGCAGTATTTT
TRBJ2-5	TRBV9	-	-	CASSDPVGHLGAQETQYF	TGTGCCAGCAGCGACCCTGTCGGACACCTTGGGGCCCAAGAGACCCAGTACTTC
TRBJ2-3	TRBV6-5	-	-	CASSYSPTQITDTQYF	TGTGCCAGCAGTTACTCGCCCACACAGATCACAGATACGCAGTATTTT
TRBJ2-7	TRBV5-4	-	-	CASSFLGGDEQYF	TGTGCCAGCAGCTTTTTGGGGGGCGACGAGCAGTACTTC
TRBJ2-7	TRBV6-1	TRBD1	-	CASHPGQGWEQYF	TGTGCCAGCCATCCGGGACAGGGGTGGGAGCAGTACTTC
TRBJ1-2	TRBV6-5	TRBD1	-	CASTGQGNYGYTF	TGTGCCAGCACGGGACAGGGGAATTATGGCTACACCTTC
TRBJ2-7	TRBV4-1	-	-	CASSQGNFYEQYF	TGCGCCAGCAGCCAAGGGAACTTCTACGAGCAGTACTTC
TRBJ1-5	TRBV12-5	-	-	CASGLNQPQHF	TGTGCTAGTGGTTTGAATCAGCCCCAGCATTTT
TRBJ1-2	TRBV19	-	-	CASSKSDYGYTF	TGTGCCAGTAGTAAGTCTGACTATGGCTACACCTTC
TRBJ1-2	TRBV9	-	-	CASSPYDSNYGYTF	TGTGCCAGCAGCCCATATGACAGTAACTATGGCTACACCTTC
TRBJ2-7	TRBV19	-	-	CASSFDAGYEQYF	TGTGCCAGTAGCTTCGACGCGGGATACGAGCAGTACTTC
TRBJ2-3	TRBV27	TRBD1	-	CASSRGRDTQYF	TGTGCCAGCAGTAGGGGGCGGGATACGCAGTATTTT